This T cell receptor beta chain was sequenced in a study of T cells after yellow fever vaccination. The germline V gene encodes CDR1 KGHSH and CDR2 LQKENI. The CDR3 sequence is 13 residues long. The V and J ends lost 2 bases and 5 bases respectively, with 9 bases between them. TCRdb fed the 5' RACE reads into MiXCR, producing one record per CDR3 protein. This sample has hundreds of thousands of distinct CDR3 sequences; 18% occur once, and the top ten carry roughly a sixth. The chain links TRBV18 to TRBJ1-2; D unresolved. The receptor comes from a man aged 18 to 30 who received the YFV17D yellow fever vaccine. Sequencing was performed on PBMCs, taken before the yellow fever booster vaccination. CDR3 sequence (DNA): TGTGCCAGCTCACCAGACGCAGTTTATGGCTACACCTTC. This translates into CASSPDAVYGYTF.